The 17 T cell receptor beta chains given below trace back to one sample, sequenced in a study of read filtering for tumor transcriptome and immune sequencing. The library was built from about 400 ng RNA with molecular barcoded adaptors for alpha/delta and beta/gamma chains. TCRdb ran MiXCR on the reads and lists one entry per CDR3 protein. This sample has about 41,000 distinct CDR3 sequences, with roughly 13% found just once. Sequencing was performed on a population of CD138-negative cells sorted from bone marrow. The receptors were sampled from a donor at least 40 years old with multiple myeloma.

This clonotype was counted many times. The chain joins TRBV7-2 to TRBJ2-7; D is possibly TRBD2 (5 bases). The V gene's germline CDR1 is SGHTA and CDR2 FQGNSA. The CDR3 is made up of 14 amino acids. V lost 1 base and J lost 1, with 8 bases in between. CDR3 nucleotide sequence: TGTGCCAGCAGCTTAGGACGGGGTTCCTACGAGCAGTACTTC. Its protein product is CASSLGRGSYEQYF.

This clonotype occurred a few times. Its ends do not fully match the called genes, so a read error is possible. The genes are TRBV5-1 and TRBJ1-1, with D possibly being TRBD1 (5 bases). The CDR3 covers 15 residues. Germline CDR1 reads SGHRS; CDR2 reads YFSETQ. The CDR3 region has the DNA TGCGCCAGCGGCTTGGCGGGGACGGGAGACACTGAAGCTTTCTTT. Translated, it gives CASGLAGTGDTEAFF. Using reference TRBV5-1 and TRBJ1-1 for the parts outside the CDR3, the full variable domain is KAGVTQTPRYLIKTRGQQVTLSCSPISGHRSVSWYQQTPGQGLQFLFEYFSETQRNKGNFPGRFSGRQFSNSRSEMNVSTLELGDSALYLCASGLAGTGDTEAFFGQGTRLTVV.

In this sample, this clonotype turned up many times. The genes are TRBV2 and TRBJ2-5, with D possibly being TRBD1 or TRBD2 (5 bases each). This CDR3 contains 13 residues. Germline lookup yields CDR1 SNHLY and CDR2 FYNNEI. Trimming took 4 bases from V and 5 from J, leaving 11 bases between them. The CDR3 DNA reads TGTGCCAGCAGTGCGGACTGGGGGGAGACCCAGTACTTC. Translation gives CASSADWGETQYF. The full variable domain, its missing parts supplied by reference TRBV2 and TRBJ2-5, is EPEVTQTPSHQVTQMGQEVILRCVPISNHLYFYWYRQILGQKVEFLVSFYNNEISEKSEIFDDQFSVERPDGSNFTLKIRSTKLEDSAMYFCASSADWGETQYFGPGTRLLVL.

This clonotype occurred many times. This chain links TRBV20-1 with TRBJ2-2; 7 nucleotides match TRBD2. V lost 6 bases, J lost 5 bases, and 15 bases stayed unmatched. CDR3 length: 16 residues. The germline CDR1 and CDR2 sequences are DFQATT and SNEGSKA (reference sequence). The chain's CDR3 is CSAKHPWGGSTGELFF. The DNA of the CDR3 is TGCAGTGCCAAACACCCGTGGGGGGGGTCGACCGGGGAGCTGTTTTTT.

This clonotype came up many times. This sequence joins TRBV28 and TRBJ1-5; D not certain. The CDR3 length is 15 residues. Trimming cost V 6 bases and J 2 bases, with 14 bases left between them. Germline-derived CDR1 and CDR2 are MDHEN and SYDVKM. The CDR3 DNA sequence: TGTGCCAGCAGGCCGATGTCGTTTGGCAATCAGCCCCAGCATTTT. Protein sequence: CASRPMSFGNQPQHF.

In regard to this clonotype: A much bigger clone sits one base away, suggesting this may be a read error. The rearrangement uses TRBV3-1 and TRBJ2-7; no definite D call. The CDR3 extends over 13 amino acids. Per the germline V gene, CDR1 is LGHDT and CDR2 is YNNKEL (reference sequence). The CDR3 region has the DNA TGTGCCGGCAGCCAGGCCGTGGGCCGCGAGCAGTACTTC. The encoded protein is CAGSQAVGREQYF.

This clonotype has ten or more counts. V usage is TRBV20-1 and J usage is TRBJ1-6, with D possibly being TRBD1 (5 bases). The CDR3 consists of 14 residues. The germline V and J ends were trimmed by 5 bases and 7 bases, with 15 bases remaining between them. The germline gives CDR1 DFQATT, CDR2 SNEGSKA (reference sequence). CDR3 amino acids: CSAPPGPENSPLHF. DNA for the CDR3: TGCAGTGCTCCTCCGGGACCCGAAAATTCACCCCTCCACTTT.

This clonotype was seen many times. The CDR3 loop reads CASSIDRDYGYTF. In DNA form, the CDR3 reads TGTGCCAGCAGTATCGACAGGGACTATGGCTACACCTTC. This chain uses TRBV7-2 with TRBJ1-2, with 7 nucleotides matching TRBD1. CDR1 and CDR2 from the germline V gene are SGHTA and FQGNSA. CDR3 length: 13 amino acids. The V and J ends lost 6 bases and 3 bases, in that order; junction bases with no gene match: 4.

The table lists this clonotype with many counts. The chain carries TRBV13 and TRBJ2-3; weak D call: TRBD2 (6 bases). The CDR3 is 13 amino acids. Trimming took off 1 base at V and 4 bases at J, with 6 bases between the two ends. Germline assignment: CDR1 PRHDT and CDR2 FYEKMQ (reference sequence). The DNA for the CDR3 is TGTGCCAGCAGCTTAGCGGGAGCAGATACGCAGTATTTT. Encoded protein: CASSLAGADTQYF.

The chain carries TRBV28 and TRBJ1-4; TRBD1 might be the D (5 bases). Trimming took 6 bases from V and 2 from J, leaving 10 bases between them. The CDR3 has 14 amino acids. Germline CDR1 MDHEN, CDR2 SYDVKM. CDR3 residues: CASRIGGTNEKLFF. As DNA, the CDR3 is TGTGCCAGCAGAATTGGGGGTACTAATGAAAAACTGTTTTTT.

This clonotype has a count of ten or more. The chain employs TRBV5-1 and TRBJ2-3; tentatively, D is TRBD1 (6 bases). The V end was cut by 3 bases, the J end by 2 bases, with 10 bases between. CDR3 length: 14 amino acids. Germline values: CDR1 SGHRS, CDR2 YFSETQ. The CDR3 here is CASSYHRATDTQYF. DNA for the CDR3: TGCGCCAGCAGCTACCACAGGGCCACAGATACGCAGTATTTT. The full variable domain, completed using reference TRBV5-1 and TRBJ2-3, is KAGVTQTPRYLIKTRGQQVTLSCSPISGHRSVSWYQQTPGQGLQFLFEYFSETQRNKGNFPGRFSGRQFSNSRSEMNVSTLELGDSALYLCASSYHRATDTQYFGPGTRLTVL.

Points on this clonotype: The likely explanation is a read error, given a far larger clone one base away. The rearrangement joins TRBV7-9 to TRBJ1-6; D unclear. Near its end, the DNA agrees better with TRBJ1-1, so the J call may be wrong. Germline assignment: CDR1 SEHNR and CDR2 FQNEAQ (reference sequence). CDR3 length: 13 residues. CDR3 DNA sequence: TGTGCCAGCAGTCACGCCCTTCGGCCTGAAGCTTTCTTT. Encoded protein: CASSHALRPEAFF.

This clonotype was seen repeatedly, ten times or more. The chain couples TRBV11-2 to TRBJ1-5; D may be TRBD1 (6 bases). V was cut by 3 bases and J by 3 bases, with 12 bases left in between. Germline values: CDR1 SGHAT, CDR2 FQNNGV. The CDR3 covers 15 residues. The CDR3 is CASSLEGGYNQPQHF. The CDR3, as DNA: TGTGCCAGCAGCTTGGAAGGGGGGTACAATCAGCCCCAGCATTTT.

A word on this clonotype: This may arise from a read error, as a much more abundant clone is one base away. The J gene is TRBJ1-6, the V gene TRBV20-1; 8 bases are a match to TRBD1. This CDR3 comprises 15 residues. Germline V lookup: CDR1 DFQATT, CDR2 SNEGSKA (reference sequence). The CDR3 loop reads CIARKGDRNDSPLHF. CDR3 nucleotides: TGCATTGCTAGAAAGGGGGACAGGAACGATTCACCCCTCCACTTT.

This clonotype was observed at least ten times. CDR3 region: CASSPLLAQETQYF. CDR3 sequence (DNA): TGTGCCAGCAGTCCGCTACTAGCGCAAGAGACCCAGTACTTC. The chain couples TRBV27 to TRBJ2-5, with 7 nucleotides matching TRBD2. The CDR3 contains 14 residues. CDR1 MNHEY and CDR2 SMNVEV come from the germline V gene (reference sequence). J was trimmed by 2 bases and V by 5 bases; bases with no gene match: 5.

Ten or more counts support this clonotype. The rearrangement uses TRBV6-6 and TRBJ1-5; a weak D match, TRBD1 (5 bases). The V end was cut by 6 bases, the J end by 5 bases, with 5 bases between. The CDR3 has 11 residues. CDR1 is MNHNY, CDR2 SVGAGI, per germline (reference sequence). CDR3 in DNA: TGTGCCAGCAGGGGGGATCAGCCCCAGCATTTT. Protein product: CASRGDQPQHF.

This clonotype was observed a handful of times. The chain employs TRBV12-3 or TRBV12-4 and TRBJ2-1, with 12 bases fitting TRBD2. Losses at the gene ends were 6 bases for V and 9 bases for J; bases not matched to a gene: 9. The CDR3 contains 15 residues. CDR3 protein: CASSLRLAGETEQFF. In DNA form, the CDR3 reads TGTGCCAGCAGCCTAAGACTAGCGGGAGAGACTGAGCAGTTCTTC.